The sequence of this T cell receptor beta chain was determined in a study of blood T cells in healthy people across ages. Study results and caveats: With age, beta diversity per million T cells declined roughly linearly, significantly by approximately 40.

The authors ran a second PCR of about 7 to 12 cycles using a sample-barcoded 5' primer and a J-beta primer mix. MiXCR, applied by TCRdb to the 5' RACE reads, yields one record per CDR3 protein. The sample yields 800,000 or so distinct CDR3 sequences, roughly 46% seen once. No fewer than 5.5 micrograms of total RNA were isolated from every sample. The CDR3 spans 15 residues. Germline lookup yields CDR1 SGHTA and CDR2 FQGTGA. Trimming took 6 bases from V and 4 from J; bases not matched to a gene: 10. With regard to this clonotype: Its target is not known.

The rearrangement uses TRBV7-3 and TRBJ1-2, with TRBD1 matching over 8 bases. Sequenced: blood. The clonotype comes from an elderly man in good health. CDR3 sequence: CASSQAGGAGYGYTF. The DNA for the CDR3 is TGTGCCAGCAGTCAAGCAGGGGGCGCCGGCTATGGCTACACCTTC. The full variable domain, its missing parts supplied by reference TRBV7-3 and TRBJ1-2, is GAGVSQTPSNKVTEKGKYVELRCDPISGHTALYWYRQSLGQGPEFLIYFQGTGAADDSGLPNDRFFAVRPEGSVSTLKIQRTERGDSAVYLCASSQAGGAGYGYTFGSGTRLTVV.